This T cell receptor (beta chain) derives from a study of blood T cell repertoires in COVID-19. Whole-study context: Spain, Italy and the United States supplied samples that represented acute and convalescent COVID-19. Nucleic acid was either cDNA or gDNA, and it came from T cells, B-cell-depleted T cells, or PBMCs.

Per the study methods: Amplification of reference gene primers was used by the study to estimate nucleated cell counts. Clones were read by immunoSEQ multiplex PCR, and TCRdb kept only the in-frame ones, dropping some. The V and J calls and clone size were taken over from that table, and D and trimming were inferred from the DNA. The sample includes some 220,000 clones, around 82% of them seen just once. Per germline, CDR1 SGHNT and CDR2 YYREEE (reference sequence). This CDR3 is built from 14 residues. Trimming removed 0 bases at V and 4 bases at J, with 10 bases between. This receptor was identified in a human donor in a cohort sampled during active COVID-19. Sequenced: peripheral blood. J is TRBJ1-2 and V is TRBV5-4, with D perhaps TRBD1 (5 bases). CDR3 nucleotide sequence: TGTGCCAGCAGCTTGGGGGGCGGCGGCTATGGCTACACCTTC. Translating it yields CASSLGGGGYGYTF.